These T cell receptor beta chains were read from a single sample in a study of T cells in Graves' hyperthyroidism and ophthalmopathy. TCRdb re-derived calls from the multiplex PCR reads in MiXCR, one entry per CDR3 protein. The table records hundreds of thousands of distinct CDR3 sequences, roughly 21% of them present only once. The sequenced material came from blood. These receptors were obtained from a man aged 35 to 55 with Graves' ophthalmopathy. Both conserved end residues are part of each CDR3. The order of the fields is V gene, J gene, D gene, clone size, CDR3 DNA, CDR3 protein. A D gene is named only where the DNA matches it firmly. Only some rows state a clone size, as once, few, many or a class for expanded clones.

TRBV7-2	TRBJ2-7	TRBD2	few	TGTGCCAGCAGCTTAGCGGCAGGAGCGGGAGGGAACGAGCAGTACTTC	CASSLAAGAGGNEQYF
TRBV7-6	TRBJ2-3	-	many	TGTGCCAGCAGCTTAGTGGCAGGGGTTATCTCAGATACGCAGTATTTT	CASSLVAGVISDTQYF
TRBV5-4	TRBJ1-2	-	-	TGTGCCAGCAGCTTAGGGGGAAGAGGCTCCGGCTACACCTTC	CASSLGGRGSGYTF
TRBV7-9	TRBJ2-5	-	many	TGTGCCAGCAGCTCAAGGGTCTCGGGGGAGACCCAGTACTTC	CASSSRVSGETQYF
TRBV7-2	TRBJ1-1	-	few	TGTGCCAGCAGCCTCCTAGCGGGTGGGGAAGCTTTCTTT	CASSLLAGGEAFF
TRBV12-3/TRBV12-4	TRBJ2-5	-	-	TGTGCCAGCAGTTTTCGCCTTTGGGAGACCCAGTACTTC	CASSFRLWETQYF
TRBV2	TRBJ2-3	-	many	TGTGCCAGCATTAACGGGCTAAGCACAGATACGCAGTATTTT	CASINGLSTDTQYF
TRBV11-2	TRBJ2-7	TRBD2	-	TGTGCCAGCGGATACCCCCCTACCGGGACTAGCGGGACAGCCTACGAGCAGTACTTC	CASGYPPTGTSGTAYEQYF
TRBV19	TRBJ1-1	TRBD1	-	TGTGCCAGTAGGGATGACAGGGTGGCTGAAGCTTTCTTT	CASRDDRVAEAFF
TRBV7-2	TRBJ2-3	-	many	TGTGCCAGCAGCTTAAGGGGGGCCCTCACAGATACGCAGTATTTT	CASSLRGALTDTQYF
TRBV6-8	TRBJ2-2	-	once	TGTGCCAGCAGAGATTGGGCGACGGGCACCGGGGAGCTGTTTTTT	CASRDWATGTGELFF
TRBV10-3	TRBJ2-3	TRBD1	few	TGTGCCATCAGTGAGTCCCGCCAGGGGGCCCGGATAGATACGCAGTATTTT	CAISESRQGARIDTQYF
TRBV29-1	TRBJ2-3	TRBD1	many	TGCAGCGTTGTTCCAGGGGGCCGGGGAGATACGCAGTATTTT	CSVVPGGRGDTQYF
TRBV20-1	TRBJ2-5	-	-	TGCAGTGCTAGATCTGGAGTCCAAGAGACCCAGTACTTC	CSARSGVQETQYF
TRBV2	TRBJ1-1	-	many	TGTGCCAGCATGGGGGCGCGGTTCGGGACTGAAGCTTTCTTT	CASMGARFGTEAFF
TRBV11-2	TRBJ1-2	-	-	TGTGCCAGCAGCTTATTACAGACGGGCTATGGCTACACCTTC	CASSLLQTGYGYTF
TRBV28	TRBJ2-7	TRBD2	-	TGTGCCAGCTCTCCCGGGGGGGCGTACTACGAAGCCTACGAGCAGTACTTC	CASSPGGAYYEAYEQYF
TRBV6-2/TRBV6-3	TRBJ2-4	-	-	TGTGCCAGCTGTGACAGGGAGGTAGCCGAAAACATTCAGTACTTC	CASCDREVAENIQYF
TRBV10-3	TRBJ1-3	-	-	TGTGCCATCAGTGATTCGGGAGCTGGAAACACCATATATTTT	CAISDSGAGNTIYF
TRBV27	TRBJ1-6	-	many	TGTGCCAGCAGTCTTTACCCCGGGACCCCCGTTGTTGTCCTCCACTTT	CASSLYPGTPVVVLHF
TRBV12-3/TRBV12-4	TRBJ1-2	-	many	TGTGCCAGCAGTTTAGCCCCAAGCGCTAACTATGGCTACACCTTC	CASSLAPSANYGYTF
TRBV27	TRBJ1-1	TRBD1	many	TGTGCCAGCAGTTTGACAGGGAGGGTGAACACTGAAGCTTTCTTT	CASSLTGRVNTEAFF
TRBV6-2/TRBV6-3	TRBJ2-1	-	-	TGTGCCAGCAGCCAGGGACTCTTTTACAACAATGAGCAGTTCTTC	CASSQGLFYNNEQFF
TRBV29-1	TRBJ2-3	TRBD1	-	TGCAGCGTTGCCAAGGGGGCCAGTGCAGATACGCAGTATTTT	CSVAKGASADTQYF
TRBV6-1	TRBJ1-1	TRBD1	few	TGTGCCAGCAGTGCCGGGACAGGGGTTGGTACTGAAGCTTTCTTT	CASSAGTGVGTEAFF
TRBV6-1	TRBJ2-7	TRBD2	many	TGTGCCAGCCGATCGCGAGCGGGAGAGACCTCCGAGCAGTACTTC	CASRSRAGETSEQYF
TRBV5-1	TRBJ2-5	-	many	TGTGCCAGCAGTTTACCATCAGGGGAGACCCAGTACTTC	CASSLPSGETQYF
TRBV24-1	TRBJ2-1	TRBD2	-	TGTGCCACCAGTGATTTAGAAGCGGGAGGTTGGGATGAGCAGTTCTTC	CATSDLEAGGWDEQFF
TRBV6-2/TRBV6-3	TRBJ1-1	-	-	TGTGCCAACAGTTACGGGCGGTGGTCGGGCACTGAAGCTTTCTTT	CANSYGRWSGTEAFF
TRBV7-9	TRBJ2-3	-	many	TGTGCCAGCAGCTCCCAAACAGGGACAGATACGCAGTATTTT	CASSSQTGTDTQYF
TRBV9	TRBJ2-7	-	-	TGTGCCAGCAGCGTGGCCCCGGGTGTTGTCTACGAGCAGTACTTC	CASSVAPGVVYEQYF
TRBV7-2	TRBJ2-3	-	many	TGTGCCAGCAGCTTAGCGGGAGTCAACACAGATACGCAGTATTTT	CASSLAGVNTDTQYF
TRBV28	TRBJ2-7	-	-	TGTGCCAGCAGTCATAACAGACTTTACGAGCAGTACTTC	CASSHNRLYEQYF
TRBV10-3	TRBJ2-1	TRBD2	few	TGTGCCATCAATAACGGGAGGAGCTCCTACAATGAGCAGTTCTTC	CAINNGRSSYNEQFF
TRBV14	TRBJ2-3	-	-	TGTGCCAGCAGCCCTTTCTACTTCGGACTAGGGGGAGATACGCAGTATTTT	CASSPFYFGLGGDTQYF
TRBV2	TRBJ2-5	TRBD1	-	TGTGCCAGCAGTGAAGGACAGGGGATCAACATGGGAGAGACCCAGTACTTC	CASSEGQGINMGETQYF
TRBV20-1	TRBJ2-7	-	-	TGCAGTGCTAGGAGGGGAATAGCGAGCGGAAGGCCCGAGCAGTACTTC	CSARRGIASGRPEQYF
TRBV28	TRBJ1-4	TRBD1	-	TGTGCCAGCAGTCTATCCGGGACAGGGGAGGAAAAACTGTTTTTT	CASSLSGTGEEKLFF
TRBV6-1	TRBJ1-1	-	-	TGTGCCAGCATCCCACCTAATGTGGGCGTCGGGGCTTTCTTT	CASIPPNVGVGAFF
TRBV7-3	TRBJ2-5	-	many	TGTGCCAGCAGCCCTAGACTCACACCAAGAGAGACCCAGTACTTC	CASSPRLTPRETQYF
TRBV4-1	TRBJ1-4	TRBD1	-	TGCGCCAGCATCGACGCACCGGGACAGCATAATGAAAAACTGTTTTTT	CASIDAPGQHNEKLFF